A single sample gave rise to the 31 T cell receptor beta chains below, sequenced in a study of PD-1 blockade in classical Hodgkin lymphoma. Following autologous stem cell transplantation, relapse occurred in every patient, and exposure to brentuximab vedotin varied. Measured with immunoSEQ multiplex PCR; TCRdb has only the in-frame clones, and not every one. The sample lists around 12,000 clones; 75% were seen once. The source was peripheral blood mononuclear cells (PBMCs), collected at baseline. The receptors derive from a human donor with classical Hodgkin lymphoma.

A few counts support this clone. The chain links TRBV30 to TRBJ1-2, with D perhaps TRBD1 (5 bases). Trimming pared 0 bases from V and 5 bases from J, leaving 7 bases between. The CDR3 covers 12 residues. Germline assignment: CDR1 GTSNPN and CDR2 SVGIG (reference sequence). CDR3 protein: CAWSVQAYGYTF. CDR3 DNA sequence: TGTGCCTGGAGTGTACAGGCGTATGGCTACACCTTC. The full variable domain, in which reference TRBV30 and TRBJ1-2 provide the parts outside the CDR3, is SQTIHQWPATLVQPVGSPLSLECTVEGTSNPNLYWYRQAAGRGLQLLFYSVGIGQISSEVPQNLSASRPQDRQFILSSKKLLLSDSGFYLCAWSVQAYGYTFGSGTRLTVV.

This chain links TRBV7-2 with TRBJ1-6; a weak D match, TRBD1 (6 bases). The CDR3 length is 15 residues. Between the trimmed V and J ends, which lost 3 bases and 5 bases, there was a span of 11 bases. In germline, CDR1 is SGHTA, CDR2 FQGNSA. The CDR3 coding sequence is TGTGCCAGCAGCTTCGAGGGGACAAATAATTCACCCCTCCACTTT. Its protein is CASSFEGTNNSPLHF. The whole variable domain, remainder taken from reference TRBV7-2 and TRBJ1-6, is GAGVSQSPSNKVTEKGKDVELRCDPISGHTALYWYRQSLGQGLEFLIYFQGNSAPDKSGLPSDRFSAERTGGSVSTLTIQRTQQEDSAVYLCASSFEGTNNSPLHFGNGTRLTVT.

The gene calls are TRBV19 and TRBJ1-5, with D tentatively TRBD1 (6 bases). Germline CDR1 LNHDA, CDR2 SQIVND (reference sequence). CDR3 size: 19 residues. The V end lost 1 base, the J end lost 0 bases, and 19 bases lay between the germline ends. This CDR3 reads CASSIGQGKDTNSNQPQHF. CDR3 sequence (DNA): TGTGCCAGTAGTATAGGGCAGGGGAAGGACACGAATAGCAATCAGCCCCAGCATTTT.

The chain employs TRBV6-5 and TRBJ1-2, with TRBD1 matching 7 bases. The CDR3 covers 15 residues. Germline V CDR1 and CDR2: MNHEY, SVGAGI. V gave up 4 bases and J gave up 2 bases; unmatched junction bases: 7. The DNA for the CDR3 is TGTGCCAGCAGTTGGACAGGCCTACAGAACTATGGCTACACCTTC. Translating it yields CASSWTGLQNYGYTF.

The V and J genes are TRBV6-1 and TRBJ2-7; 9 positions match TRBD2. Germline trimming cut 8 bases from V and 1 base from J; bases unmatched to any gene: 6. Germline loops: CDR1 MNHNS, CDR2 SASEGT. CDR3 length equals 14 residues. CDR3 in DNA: TGTGCCAGCCGGGAGCGGGGGGCTTCCTACGAGCAGTACGTC. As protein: CASRERGASYEQYV.

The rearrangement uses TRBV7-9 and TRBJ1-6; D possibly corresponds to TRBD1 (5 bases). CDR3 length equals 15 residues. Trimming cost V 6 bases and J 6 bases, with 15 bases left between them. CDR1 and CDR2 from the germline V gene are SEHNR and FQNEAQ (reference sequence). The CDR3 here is CASSISGTVNSPLHF. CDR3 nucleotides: TGTGCCAGCAGTATTTCGGGGACGGTTAATTCACCCCTCCACTTT. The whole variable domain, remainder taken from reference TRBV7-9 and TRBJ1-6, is DTGVSQNPRHKITKRGQNVTFRCDPISEHNRLYWYRQTLGQGPEFLTYFQNEAQLEKSRLLSDRFSAERPKGSFSTLEIQRTEQGDSAMYLCASSISGTVNSPLHFGNGTRLTVT.

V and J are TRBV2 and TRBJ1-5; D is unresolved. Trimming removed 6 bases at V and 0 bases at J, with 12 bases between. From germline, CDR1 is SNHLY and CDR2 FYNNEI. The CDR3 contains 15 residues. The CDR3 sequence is CASSPRRDSNQPQHF. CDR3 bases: TGTGCCAGCAGCCCACGGAGGGATAGCAATCAGCCCCAGCATTTT.

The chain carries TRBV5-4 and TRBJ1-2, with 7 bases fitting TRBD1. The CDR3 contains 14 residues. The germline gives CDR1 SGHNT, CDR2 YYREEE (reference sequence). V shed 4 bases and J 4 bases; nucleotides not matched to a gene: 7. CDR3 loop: CASSHTGTAYGYTF. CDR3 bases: TGTGCCAGCAGCCACACCGGGACAGCCTATGGCTACACCTTC.

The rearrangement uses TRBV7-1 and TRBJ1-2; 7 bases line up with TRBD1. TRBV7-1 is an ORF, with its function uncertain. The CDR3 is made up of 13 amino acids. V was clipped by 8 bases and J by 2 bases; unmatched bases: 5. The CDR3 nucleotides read TGTGCCAGCGACCAGGGGGGGAACTATGGCTACACCTTC. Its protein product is CASDQGGNYGYTF.

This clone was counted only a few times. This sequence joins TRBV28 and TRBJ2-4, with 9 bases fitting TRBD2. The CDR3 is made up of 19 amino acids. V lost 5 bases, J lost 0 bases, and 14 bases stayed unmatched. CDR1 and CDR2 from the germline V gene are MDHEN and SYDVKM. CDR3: CASSTTHFLAGQAKNIQYF. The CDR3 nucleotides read TGTGCCAGCAGTACAACTCACTTTCTAGCGGGGCAAGCCAAAAACATTCAGTACTTC.

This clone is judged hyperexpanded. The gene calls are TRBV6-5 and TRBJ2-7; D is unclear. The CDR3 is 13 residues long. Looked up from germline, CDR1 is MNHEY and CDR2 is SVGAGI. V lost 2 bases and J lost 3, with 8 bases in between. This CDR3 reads CASSYGENYEQYV. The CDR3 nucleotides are TGTGCCAGCAGTTACGGGGAAAACTACGAGCAGTACGTC.

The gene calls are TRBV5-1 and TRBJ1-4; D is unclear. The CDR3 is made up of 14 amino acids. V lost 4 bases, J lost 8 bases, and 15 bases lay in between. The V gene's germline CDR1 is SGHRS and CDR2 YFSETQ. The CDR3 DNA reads TGCGCCAGCAGCCCCTCTCATAGTGGGGAAAAACTGTTTTTT. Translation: CASSPSHSGEKLFF.

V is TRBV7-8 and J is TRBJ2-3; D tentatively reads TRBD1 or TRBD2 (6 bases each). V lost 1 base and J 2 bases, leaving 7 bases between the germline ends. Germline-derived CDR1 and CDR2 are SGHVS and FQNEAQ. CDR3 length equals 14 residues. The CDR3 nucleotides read TGTGCCAGCAGCTTAGGGGGGGCCACAGATACGCAGTATTTT. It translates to CASSLGGATDTQYF.

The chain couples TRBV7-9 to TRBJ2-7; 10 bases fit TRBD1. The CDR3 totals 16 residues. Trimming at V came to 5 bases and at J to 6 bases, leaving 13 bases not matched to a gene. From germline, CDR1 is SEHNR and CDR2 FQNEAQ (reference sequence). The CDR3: CASSPRVGTGVSEQYF. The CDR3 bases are TGTGCCAGCAGCCCCAGAGTTGGGACAGGGGTCTCCGAGCAGTACTTC.

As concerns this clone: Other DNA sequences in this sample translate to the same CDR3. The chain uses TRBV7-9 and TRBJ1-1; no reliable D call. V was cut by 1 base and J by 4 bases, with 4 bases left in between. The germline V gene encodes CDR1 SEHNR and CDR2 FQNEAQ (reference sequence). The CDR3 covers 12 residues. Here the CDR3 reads CASSLGTTEAFF. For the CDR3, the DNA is TGTGCCAGCAGCTTAGGTACCACTGAAGCTTTCTTT. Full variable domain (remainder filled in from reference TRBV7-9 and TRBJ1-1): DTGVSQNPRHKITKRGQNVTFRCDPISEHNRLYWYRQTLGQGPEFLTYFQNEAQLEKSRLLSDRFSAERPKGSFSTLEIQRTEQGDSAMYLCASSLGTTEAFFGQGTRLTVV.

CDR3 residues: CASSRDNYNEQFF. The DNA for the CDR3 is TGTGCCAGCAGCCGGGATAACTACAATGAGCAGTTCTTC. The chain carries TRBV28 and TRBJ2-1; D possibly corresponds to TRBD2 (5 bases). Germline V gene lookup returns CDR1 MDHEN and CDR2 SYDVKM. The length of the CDR3 is 13 residues. Trimming removed 6 bases at V and 3 bases at J, with 9 bases between.

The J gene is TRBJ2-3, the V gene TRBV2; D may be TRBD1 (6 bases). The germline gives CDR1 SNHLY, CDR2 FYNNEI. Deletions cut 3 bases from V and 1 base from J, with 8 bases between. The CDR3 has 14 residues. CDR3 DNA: TGTGCCAGCAGTGAGGACAGTGGCACAGATACGCAGTATTTT. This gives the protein CASSEDSGTDTQYF.

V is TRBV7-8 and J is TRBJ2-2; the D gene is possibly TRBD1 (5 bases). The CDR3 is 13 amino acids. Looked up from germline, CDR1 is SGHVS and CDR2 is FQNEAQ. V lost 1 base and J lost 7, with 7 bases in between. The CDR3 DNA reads TGTGCCAGCAGCTTAGTCAGGGACGGGGAGCTGTTTTTT. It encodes CASSLVRDGELFF.

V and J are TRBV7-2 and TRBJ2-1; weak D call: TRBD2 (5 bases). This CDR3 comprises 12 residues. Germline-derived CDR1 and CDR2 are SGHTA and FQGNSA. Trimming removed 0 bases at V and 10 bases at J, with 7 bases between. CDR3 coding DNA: TGTGCCAGCAGCTTAGCAGGCGGGGAGCAGTTCTTC. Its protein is CASSLAGGEQFF.

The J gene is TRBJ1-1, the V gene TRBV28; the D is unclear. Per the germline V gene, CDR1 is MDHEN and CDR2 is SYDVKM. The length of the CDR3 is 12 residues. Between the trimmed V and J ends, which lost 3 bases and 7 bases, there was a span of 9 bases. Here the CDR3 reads CASSFEGGEAFF. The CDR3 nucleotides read TGTGCCAGCAGTTTTGAGGGCGGTGAAGCTTTCTTT.

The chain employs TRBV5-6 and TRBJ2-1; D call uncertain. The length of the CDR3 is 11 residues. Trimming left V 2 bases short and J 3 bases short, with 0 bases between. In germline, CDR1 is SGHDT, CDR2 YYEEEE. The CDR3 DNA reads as TGTGCCAGCAGCTTCTACAATGAGCAGTTCTTC. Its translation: CASSFYNEQFF.

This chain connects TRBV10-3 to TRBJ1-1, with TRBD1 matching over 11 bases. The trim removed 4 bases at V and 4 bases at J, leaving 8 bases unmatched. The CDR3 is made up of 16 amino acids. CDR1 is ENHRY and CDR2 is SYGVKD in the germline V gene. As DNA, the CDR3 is TGTGCCATCAGTGCCCGGGACAGGGGGGTTGGCACTGAAGCTTTCTTT. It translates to CAISARDRGVGTEAFF.

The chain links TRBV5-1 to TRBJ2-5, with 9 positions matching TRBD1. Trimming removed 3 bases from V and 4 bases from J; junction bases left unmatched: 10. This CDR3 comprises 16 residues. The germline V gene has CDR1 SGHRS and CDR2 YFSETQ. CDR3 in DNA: TGCGCCAGCAGCTCGGGACAGGGCGGCGGAACAGAGACCCAGTACTTC. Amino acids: CASSSGQGGGTETQYF.

This CDR3 reads CASSPGQGAHGYTF. The CDR3 DNA follows: TGCGCCAGCAGCCCGGGACAGGGGGCTCATGGCTACACCTTC. The rearrangement uses TRBV5-1 and TRBJ1-2; 12 positions agree with TRBD1. V shed 4 bases, J shed 6 bases, and the junction held 4 bases outside the gene matches. Per the germline V gene, CDR1 is SGHRS and CDR2 is YFSETQ. The length of the CDR3 is 14 residues.

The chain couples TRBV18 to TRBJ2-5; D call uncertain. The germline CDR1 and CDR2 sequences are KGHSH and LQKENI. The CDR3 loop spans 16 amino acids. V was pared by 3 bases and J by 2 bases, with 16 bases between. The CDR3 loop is CASSPNTLGRQETQYF. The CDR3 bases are TGTGCCAGCTCACCGAACACACTCGGACGGCAAGAGACCCAGTACTTC.

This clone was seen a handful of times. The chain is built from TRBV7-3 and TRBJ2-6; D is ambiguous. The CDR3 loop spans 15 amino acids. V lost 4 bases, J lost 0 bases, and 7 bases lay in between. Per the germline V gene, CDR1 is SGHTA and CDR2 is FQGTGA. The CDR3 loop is CASSSSVSGANVLTF. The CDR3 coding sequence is TGTGCCAGCAGCTCCTCAGTCTCTGGGGCCAACGTCCTGACTTTC. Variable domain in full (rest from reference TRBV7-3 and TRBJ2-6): GAGVSQTPSNKVTEKGKYVELRCDPISGHTALYWYRQSLGQGPEFLIYFQGTGAADDSGLPNDRFFAVRPEGSVSTLKIQRTERGDSAVYLCASSSSVSGANVLTFGAGSRLTVL.

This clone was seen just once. CDR3 loop: CASSPGGTLEKLFF. CDR3 bases: TGTGCCAGCTCACCGGGCGGTACCTTAGAAAAACTGTTTTTT. V gene TRBV18 combines with J gene TRBJ1-4; D unclear. CDR1 is KGHSH and CDR2 is LQKENI in the germline V gene. Trimming cost V 3 bases and J 8 bases, with 13 bases left between them. The CDR3 length is 14 residues.

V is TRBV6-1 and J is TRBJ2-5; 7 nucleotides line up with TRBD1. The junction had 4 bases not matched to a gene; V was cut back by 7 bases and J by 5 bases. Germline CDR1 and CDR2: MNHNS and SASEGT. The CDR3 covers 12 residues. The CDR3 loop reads CASKTGMETQYF. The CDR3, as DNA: TGTGCCAGCAAGACAGGGATGGAGACCCAGTACTTC.

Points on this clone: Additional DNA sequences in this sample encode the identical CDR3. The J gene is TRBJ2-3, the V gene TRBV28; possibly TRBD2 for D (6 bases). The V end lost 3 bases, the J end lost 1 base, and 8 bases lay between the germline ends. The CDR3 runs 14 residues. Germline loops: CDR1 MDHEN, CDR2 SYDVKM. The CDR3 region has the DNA TGTGCCAGCAGTTTCGTAGCGGGCACAGATACGCAGTATTTT. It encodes CASSFVAGTDTQYF.

The CDR3 is CASRKGASGNTIYF. The DNA of the CDR3 is TGTGCCAGCAGAAAGGGGGCTTCTGGAAACACCATATATTTT. J is TRBJ1-3 and V is TRBV2, with 7 bases that match TRBD1. The V gene end was trimmed by 6 bases and the J gene end by 1 base; junction bases not matched to a gene: 3. The CDR3 is 14 amino acids. Germline CDR1 SNHLY, CDR2 FYNNEI.

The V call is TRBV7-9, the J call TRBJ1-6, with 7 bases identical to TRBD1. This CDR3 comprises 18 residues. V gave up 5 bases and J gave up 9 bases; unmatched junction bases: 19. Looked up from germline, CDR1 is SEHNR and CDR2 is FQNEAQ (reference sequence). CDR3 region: CASSQDPQEQGRTSPLHF. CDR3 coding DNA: TGTGCCAGCAGCCAAGATCCCCAAGAACAGGGGAGGACTTCACCCCTCCACTTT.